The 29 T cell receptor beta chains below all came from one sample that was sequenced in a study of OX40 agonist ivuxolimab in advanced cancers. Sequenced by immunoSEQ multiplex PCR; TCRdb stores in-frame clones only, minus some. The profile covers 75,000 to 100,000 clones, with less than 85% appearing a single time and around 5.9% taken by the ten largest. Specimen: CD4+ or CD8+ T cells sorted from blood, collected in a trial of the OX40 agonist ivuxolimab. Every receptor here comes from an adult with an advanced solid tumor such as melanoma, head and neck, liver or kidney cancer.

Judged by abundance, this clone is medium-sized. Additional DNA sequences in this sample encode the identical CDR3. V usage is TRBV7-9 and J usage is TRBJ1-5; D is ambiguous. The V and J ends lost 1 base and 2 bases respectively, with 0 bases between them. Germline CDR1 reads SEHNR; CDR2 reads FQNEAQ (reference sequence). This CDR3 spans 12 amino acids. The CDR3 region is CASSLGNQPQHF. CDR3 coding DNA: TGTGCCAGCAGCTTAGGCAATCAGCCCCAGCATTTT.

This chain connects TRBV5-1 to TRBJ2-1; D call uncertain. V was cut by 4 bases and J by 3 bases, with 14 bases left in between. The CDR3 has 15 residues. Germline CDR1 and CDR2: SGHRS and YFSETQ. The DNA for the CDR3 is TGCGCCAGCAGCCGAGACCAAACCGGCTACAATGAGCAGTTCTTC. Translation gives CASSRDQTGYNEQFF.

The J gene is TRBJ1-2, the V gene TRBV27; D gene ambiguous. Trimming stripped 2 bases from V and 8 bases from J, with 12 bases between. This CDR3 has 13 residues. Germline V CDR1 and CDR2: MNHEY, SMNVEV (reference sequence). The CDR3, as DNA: TGTGCCAGCAGTTTAGGCCAGGACGGAGGCTACACCTTC. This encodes CASSLGQDGGYTF.

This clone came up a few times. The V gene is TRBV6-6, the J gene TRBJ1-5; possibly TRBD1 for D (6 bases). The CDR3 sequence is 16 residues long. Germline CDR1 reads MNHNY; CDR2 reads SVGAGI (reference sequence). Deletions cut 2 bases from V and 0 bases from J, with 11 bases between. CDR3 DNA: TGTGCCAGCAGTTACGGCGCAGGGGCTAGCAATCAGCCCCAGCATTTT. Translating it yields CASSYGAGASNQPQHF.

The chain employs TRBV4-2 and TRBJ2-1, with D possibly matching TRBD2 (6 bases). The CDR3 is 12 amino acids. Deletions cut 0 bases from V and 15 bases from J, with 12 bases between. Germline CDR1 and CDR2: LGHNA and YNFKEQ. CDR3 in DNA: TGTGCCAGCAGCCAAGAGGGACTCAAGACGTTCTTC. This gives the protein CASSQEGLKTFF.

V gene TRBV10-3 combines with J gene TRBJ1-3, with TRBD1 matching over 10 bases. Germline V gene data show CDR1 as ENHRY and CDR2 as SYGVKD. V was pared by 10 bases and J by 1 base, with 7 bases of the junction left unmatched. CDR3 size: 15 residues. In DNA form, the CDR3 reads TGTGCCACCAACCGGGACAGGGGTTCTGGAAACACCATATATTTT. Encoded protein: CATNRDRGSGNTIYF.

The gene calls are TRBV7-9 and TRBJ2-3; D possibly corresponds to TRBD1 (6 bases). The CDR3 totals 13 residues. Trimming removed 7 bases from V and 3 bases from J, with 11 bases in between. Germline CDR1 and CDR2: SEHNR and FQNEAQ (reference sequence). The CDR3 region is CASNKGGTDTQYF. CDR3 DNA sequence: TGTGCCAGCAACAAAGGGGGAACAGATACGCAGTATTTT.

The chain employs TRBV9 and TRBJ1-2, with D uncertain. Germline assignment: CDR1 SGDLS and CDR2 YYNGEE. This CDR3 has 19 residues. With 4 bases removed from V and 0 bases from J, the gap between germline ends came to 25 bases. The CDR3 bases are TGTGCCAGCAGCAGAGACCTACAGTCTAAATATAGGACTAACTATGGCTACACCTTC. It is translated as CASSRDLQSKYRTNYGYTF.

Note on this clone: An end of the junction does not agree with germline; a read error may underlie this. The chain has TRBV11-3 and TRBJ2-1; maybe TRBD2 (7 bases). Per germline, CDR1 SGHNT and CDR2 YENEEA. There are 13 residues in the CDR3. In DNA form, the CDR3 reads TGTGCCAGCAGTTTAGGGGGGGGAGTCGAGCAGTTCTTC. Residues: CASSLGGGVEQFF.

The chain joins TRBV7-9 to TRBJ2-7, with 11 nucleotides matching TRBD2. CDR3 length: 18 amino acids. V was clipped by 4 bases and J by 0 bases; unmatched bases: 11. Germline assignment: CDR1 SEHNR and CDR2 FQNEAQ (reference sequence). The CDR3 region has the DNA TGTGCCAGCAGCTCCGGGACGGAACTAGCGGGAGTCTCCTACGAGCAGTACTTC. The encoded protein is CASSSGTELAGVSYEQYF.

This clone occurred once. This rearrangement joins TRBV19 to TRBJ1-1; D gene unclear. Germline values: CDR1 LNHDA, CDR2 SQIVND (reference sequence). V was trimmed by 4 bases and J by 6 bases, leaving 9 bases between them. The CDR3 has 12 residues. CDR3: CASSNRVPEAFF. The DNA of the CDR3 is TGTGCCAGTAGTAATAGGGTCCCTGAAGCTTTCTTT. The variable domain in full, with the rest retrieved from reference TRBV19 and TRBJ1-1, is DGGITQSPKYLFRKEGQNVTLSCEQNLNHDAMYWYRQDPGQGLRLIYYSQIVNDFQKGDIAEGYSVSREKKESFPLTVTSAQKNPTAFYLCASSNRVPEAFFGQGTRLTVV.

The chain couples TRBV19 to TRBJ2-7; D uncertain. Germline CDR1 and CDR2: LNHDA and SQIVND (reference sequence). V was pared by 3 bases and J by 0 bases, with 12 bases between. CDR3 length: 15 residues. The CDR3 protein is CASSISRSRSYEQYF. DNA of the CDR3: TGTGCCAGTAGTATCTCCAGATCTCGCTCCTACGAGCAGTACTTC.

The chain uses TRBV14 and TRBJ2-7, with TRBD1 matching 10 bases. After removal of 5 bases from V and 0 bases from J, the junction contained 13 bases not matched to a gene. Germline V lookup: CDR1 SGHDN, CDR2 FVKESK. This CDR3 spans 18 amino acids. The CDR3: CASSNRDRGLPSSYEQYF. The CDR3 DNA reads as TGTGCCAGCAGCAACCGGGACAGGGGTCTGCCGAGCTCCTACGAGCAGTACTTC.

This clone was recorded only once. The CDR3 reads CASSLGRTSGEQFF. CDR3 DNA sequence: TGTGCCAGCAGCTTAGGGAGGACTAGTGGTGAGCAGTTCTTC. V gene TRBV11-3 combines with J gene TRBJ2-1, with 7 positions matching TRBD2. The germline gives CDR1 SGHNT, CDR2 YENEEA. This CDR3 is built from 14 residues. V was clipped by 1 base and J by 9 bases; unmatched bases: 6.

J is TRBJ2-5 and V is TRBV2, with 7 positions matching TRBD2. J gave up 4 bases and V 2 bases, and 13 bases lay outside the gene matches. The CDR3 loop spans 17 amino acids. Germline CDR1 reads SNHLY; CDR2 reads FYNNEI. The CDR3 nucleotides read TGTGCCAGCAGTGAATTCCTCATGGCGGGGAGGGGAGAGACCCAGTACTTC. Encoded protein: CASSEFLMAGRGETQYF. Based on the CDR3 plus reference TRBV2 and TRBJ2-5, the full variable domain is EPEVTQTPSHQVTQMGQEVILRCVPISNHLYFYWYRQILGQKVEFLVSFYNNEISEKSEIFDDQFSVERPDGSNFTLKIRSTKLEDSAMYFCASSEFLMAGRGETQYFGPGTRLLVL.

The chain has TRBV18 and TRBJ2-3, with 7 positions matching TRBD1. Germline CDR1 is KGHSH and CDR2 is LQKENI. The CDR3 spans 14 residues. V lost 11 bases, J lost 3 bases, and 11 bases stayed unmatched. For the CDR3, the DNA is TGTGCCGCGAGCCGGGACAGTATAACAGATACGCAGTATTTT. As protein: CAASRDSITDTQYF.

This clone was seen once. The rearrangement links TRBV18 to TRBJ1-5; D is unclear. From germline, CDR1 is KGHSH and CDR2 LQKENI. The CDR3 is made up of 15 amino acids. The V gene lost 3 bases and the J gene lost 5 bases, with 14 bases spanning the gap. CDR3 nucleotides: TGTGCCAGCTCACCTGAGCTTCAGCAAGATCAGCCCCAGCATTTT. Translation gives CASSPELQQDQPQHF.

For the CDR3, the DNA is TGCGCCAGCAGCTTGTCGGGGTATACGAATCAGCCCCAGCATTTT. As protein: CASSLSGYTNQPQHF. The chain has TRBV5-1 and TRBJ1-5; D remains unclear. The CDR3 totals 15 residues. Looked up from germline, CDR1 is SGHRS and CDR2 is YFSETQ. Deletions cut 1 base from V and 4 bases from J, with 12 bases between.

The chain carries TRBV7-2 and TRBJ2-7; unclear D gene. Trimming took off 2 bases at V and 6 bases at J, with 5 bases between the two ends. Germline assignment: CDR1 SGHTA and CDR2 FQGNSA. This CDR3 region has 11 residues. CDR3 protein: CASSLQSEQYF. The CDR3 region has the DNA TGTGCCAGCAGCTTACAATCCGAGCAGTACTTC.

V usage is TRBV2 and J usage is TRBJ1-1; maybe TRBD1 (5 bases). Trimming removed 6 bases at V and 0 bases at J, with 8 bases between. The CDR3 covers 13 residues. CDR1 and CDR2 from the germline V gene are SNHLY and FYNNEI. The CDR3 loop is CASRRDVNTEAFF. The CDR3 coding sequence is TGTGCCAGCAGAAGGGACGTGAACACTGAAGCTTTCTTT.

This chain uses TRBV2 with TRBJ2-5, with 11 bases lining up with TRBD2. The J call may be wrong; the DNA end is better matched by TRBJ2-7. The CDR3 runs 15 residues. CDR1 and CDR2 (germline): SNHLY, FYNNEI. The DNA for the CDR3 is TGTGCCAGCAGTCCCGGGACTAGCGGCTCCTACGAGCAGTACTTC. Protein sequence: CASSPGTSGSYEQYF.

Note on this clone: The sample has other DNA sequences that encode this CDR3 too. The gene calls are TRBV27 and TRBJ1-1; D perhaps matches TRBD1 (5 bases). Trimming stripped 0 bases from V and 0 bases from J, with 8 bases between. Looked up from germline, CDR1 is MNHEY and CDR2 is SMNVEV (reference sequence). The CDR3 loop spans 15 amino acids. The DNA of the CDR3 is TGTGCCAGCAGTTTATCACCAGGGATGAACACTGAAGCTTTCTTT. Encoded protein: CASSLSPGMNTEAFF.

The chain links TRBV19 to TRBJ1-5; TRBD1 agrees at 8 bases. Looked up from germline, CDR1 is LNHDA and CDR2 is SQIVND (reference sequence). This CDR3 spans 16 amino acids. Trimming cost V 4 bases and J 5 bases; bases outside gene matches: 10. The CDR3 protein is CASSTPTGVGDQPQHF. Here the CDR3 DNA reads TGTGCCAGTAGTACTCCGACAGGGGTTGGTGATCAGCCCCAGCATTTT.

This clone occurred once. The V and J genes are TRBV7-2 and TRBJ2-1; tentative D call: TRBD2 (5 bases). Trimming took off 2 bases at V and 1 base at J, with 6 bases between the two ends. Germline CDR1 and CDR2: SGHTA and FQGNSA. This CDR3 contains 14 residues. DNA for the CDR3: TGTGCCAGCAGCTTAAGCGGTTCCTACAATGAGCAGTTCTTC. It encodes CASSLSGSYNEQFF.

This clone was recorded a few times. The CDR3 DNA is TGTGCCAGCAGCTTCCCTCGACTAGCGGGGGGGGATGAGCAGTTCTTC. Protein product: CASSFPRLAGGDEQFF. The V call is TRBV7-9, the J call TRBJ2-1; 14 bases fit TRBD2. This CDR3 is built from 16 residues. V lost 3 bases and J lost 8; bases outside the gene matches: 6. Germline V gene sequence: CDR1 SEHNR, CDR2 FQNEAQ (reference sequence).

The CDR3 protein is CASSSGGRLPNEQYF. As DNA, the CDR3 is TGTGCCAGCAGTAGCGGGGGCCGACTCCCAAACGAGCAGTACTTC. V gene TRBV27 combines with J gene TRBJ2-7; 8 bases agree with TRBD2. V trimming: 5 bases; J trimming: 5 bases; junction bases outside the gene matches: 11. Germline CDR1 is MNHEY and CDR2 is SMNVEV (reference sequence). The length of the CDR3 is 15 residues.

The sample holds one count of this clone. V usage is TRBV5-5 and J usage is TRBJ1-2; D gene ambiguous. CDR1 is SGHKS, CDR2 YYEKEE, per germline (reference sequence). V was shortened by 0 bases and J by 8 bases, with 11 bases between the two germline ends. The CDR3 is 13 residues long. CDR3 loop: CASSLEVGRGYTF. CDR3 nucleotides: TGTGCCAGCAGCTTGGAGGTAGGGCGCGGCTACACCTTC.

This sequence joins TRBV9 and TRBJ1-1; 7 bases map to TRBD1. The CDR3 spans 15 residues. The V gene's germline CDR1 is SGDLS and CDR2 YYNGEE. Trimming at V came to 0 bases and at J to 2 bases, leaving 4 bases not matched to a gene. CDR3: CASSVGDSGNTEAFF. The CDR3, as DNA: TGTGCCAGCAGCGTAGGGGACAGCGGAAACACTGAAGCTTTCTTT. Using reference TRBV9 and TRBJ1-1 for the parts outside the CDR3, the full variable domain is DSGVTQTPKHLITATGQRVTLRCSPRSGDLSVYWYQQSLDQGLQFLIQYYNGEERAKGNILERFSAQQFPDLHSELNLSSLELGDSALYFCASSVGDSGNTEAFFGQGTRLTVV.

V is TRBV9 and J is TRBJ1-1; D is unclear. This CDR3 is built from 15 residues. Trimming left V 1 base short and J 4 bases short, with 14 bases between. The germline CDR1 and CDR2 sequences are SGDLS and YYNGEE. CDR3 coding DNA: TGTGCCAGCAGCGTACTGGAGGGCCCCAGCACTGAAGCTTTCTTT. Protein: CASSVLEGPSTEAFF.